A selection of T cell receptor beta chains follows, all from one sample in a study of cytomegalovirus exposure and HLA in healthy donors. Libraries were prepared by immunoSEQ multiplex PCR; TCRdb keeps only in-frame clonotypes and omits some of them. The sample lists 200,000 or so clones, approximately 78% occurring once. Sequencing used PBMCs. The receptors were gathered from a woman between 40 and 50 years old in good health and CMV-seronegative. CDR3s include the opening cysteine and the closing phenylalanine or tryptophan. Each record gives: clone size, V gene, D gene, J gene, CDR3 DNA, CDR3 protein. A D gene is named only where the DNA matches it firmly. Not all rows give a size; the values are once, few, many and, for expanded clones, a class.

clone size: once; V gene: TRBV5-6; D gene: TRBD1; J gene: TRBJ1-2; CDR3 DNA: TGTGCCAGCAGCGCGGGACAGTTGTACGGCTACACCTTC; CDR3 protein: CASSAGQLYGYTF
clone size: NA; V gene: TRBV5-1; D gene: NA; J gene: TRBJ2-3; CDR3 DNA: TGCGCCAGCAGCTTGGCCGTCTCTCGGGTCACAGATACGCAGTATTTT; CDR3 protein: CASSLAVSRVTDTQYF
clone size: NA; V gene: TRBV7-9; D gene: NA; J gene: TRBJ2-7; CDR3 DNA: TGTTCCAGCAGCTTAGAGCCCTACGAGCAGTACTTC; CDR3 protein: CSSSLEPYEQYF
clone size: NA; V gene: TRBV6-1; D gene: TRBD1; J gene: TRBJ2-5; CDR3 DNA: TGTGCCAGCAGTGAAATTTCCGGGACAGGGTATGAGACCCAGTACTTC; CDR3 protein: CASSEISGTGYETQYF
clone size: NA; V gene: TRBV30; D gene: NA; J gene: TRBJ2-2; CDR3 DNA: TGTGCCTGGAGTCCGTTGGCGGCCGGGGAGCTGTTTTTT; CDR3 protein: CAWSPLAAGELFF
clone size: NA; V gene: TRBV5-8; D gene: TRBD1; J gene: TRBJ1-1; CDR3 DNA: TGTGCCAGCAGCATAGGGTGGGACAGGGGCGGTTCCTTCTTT; CDR3 protein: CASSIGWDRGGSFF
clone size: NA; V gene: TRBV5-8; D gene: TRBD1; J gene: TRBJ2-7; CDR3 DNA: TGTGCCAGCAGCTTCGGGACAGACACCTATTCCTACGAGCAGTACTTC; CDR3 protein: CASSFGTDTYSYEQYF
clone size: NA; V gene: TRBV4-1; D gene: TRBD2; J gene: TRBJ2-1; CDR3 DNA: TGCGCCAGCAGCCAAGAACGTAGCGGGAGATATCGTCCCAATGAGCAGTTCTTC; CDR3 protein: CASSQERSGRYRPNEQFF
clone size: NA; V gene: TRBV27; D gene: NA; J gene: TRBJ2-2; CDR3 DNA: TGTGCCGGCCAAAACCGGGATACCAATACCGGGGAGCTGTTTTTT; CDR3 protein: CAGQNRDTNTGELFF
clone size: NA; V gene: TRBV27; D gene: NA; J gene: TRBJ2-6; CDR3 DNA: TGTGCCAGTAGAACCTCTGGGCCCAACGTCCTGACTTTC; CDR3 protein: CASRTSGPNVLTF
clone size: NA; V gene: TRBV5-1; D gene: TRBD1; J gene: TRBJ1-1; CDR3 DNA: TGCGCCAGCAGCAGTGGACAGGGAGGGGGCACTGAAGCTTTCTTT; CDR3 protein: CASSSGQGGGTEAFF
clone size: NA; V gene: TRBV10-3; D gene: NA; J gene: TRBJ2-7; CDR3 DNA: TGTGCCTCGCAAGAACCCGGGGATTCCTACGAGCAGTACTTC; CDR3 protein: CASQEPGDSYEQYF
clone size: NA; V gene: TRBV19; D gene: TRBD1; J gene: TRBJ2-5; CDR3 DNA: TGTGCCAGTACCCCGAACAGGGGCCGGAAAGTGGAGACCCAGTACTTC; CDR3 protein: CASTPNRGRKVETQYF
clone size: NA; V gene: TRBV7-2; D gene: NA; J gene: TRBJ1-4; CDR3 DNA: TGTGCCAGCAGCTTGTTGAGGGAGGAAAAACTGTTTTTT; CDR3 protein: CASSLLREEKLFF
clone size: NA; V gene: TRBV7-8; D gene: NA; J gene: TRBJ2-2; CDR3 DNA: TGTGCCAGCAGGGAGAGATGGGCCGGGGAGCTGTTTTTT; CDR3 protein: CASRERWAGELFF
clone size: few; V gene: TRBV5-4; D gene: TRBD2; J gene: TRBJ2-3; CDR3 DNA: TGTGCCAGCAGCCGGGGTGGAGGGAGGGAATATACGCAGTATTTT; CDR3 protein: CASSRGGGREYTQYF
clone size: NA; V gene: TRBV4-1; D gene: TRBD2; J gene: TRBJ2-7; CDR3 DNA: TGCGCCAGCAGCTTAGAGCGGGAGAGGGCAGATTACGAGCAGTACTTC; CDR3 protein: CASSLERERADYEQYF
clone size: once; V gene: TRBV30; D gene: NA; J gene: TRBJ1-6; CDR3 DNA: TGTGCCTGGCGTACATGGGCTGAGAATTCACCCCTCCACTTT; CDR3 protein: CAWRTWAENSPLHF
clone size: NA; V gene: TRBV5-5; D gene: TRBD2; J gene: TRBJ2-2; CDR3 DNA: TGTGCCAGCAGCCGGATAGCGGGATCGGATGGCGGGGAGCTGTTTTTT; CDR3 protein: CASSRIAGSDGGELFF
clone size: NA; V gene: TRBV19; D gene: TRBD1; J gene: TRBJ1-1; CDR3 DNA: TGTGCCAGTGGACAGGTGAACACTGAAGCTTTCTTT; CDR3 protein: CASGQVNTEAFF
clone size: NA; V gene: TRBV4-1; D gene: NA; J gene: TRBJ1-2; CDR3 DNA: TGCGCCAGCAGCCAAGTCGAGGGCTCATCCTATGGCTACACCTTC; CDR3 protein: CASSQVEGSSYGYTF
clone size: NA; V gene: TRBV7-2; D gene: NA; J gene: TRBJ1-2; CDR3 DNA: TGTGCCAGCAGCCCACCGTACTTAGGGAAGGGACTTAACTATGGCTACACCTTC; CDR3 protein: CASSPPYLGKGLNYGYTF
clone size: NA; V gene: TRBV11-3; D gene: TRBD1; J gene: TRBJ2-5; CDR3 DNA: TGTGCCAGCAGTCCCGGACAGGGGACACAAGAGACCCAGTACTTC; CDR3 protein: CASSPGQGTQETQYF
clone size: few; V gene: TRBV7-8; D gene: NA; J gene: TRBJ1-5; CDR3 DNA: TGTGCCAGCAGCCCAGATAGCAATCAGCCCCAGCATTTT; CDR3 protein: CASSPDSNQPQHF
clone size: NA; V gene: TRBV5-8; D gene: TRBD1; J gene: TRBJ2-7; CDR3 DNA: TGTGCCAGCAGCTTCGACAGGGTCCAATACGAGCAGTACTTC; CDR3 protein: CASSFDRVQYEQYF
clone size: NA; V gene: TRBV4-2; D gene: NA; J gene: TRBJ1-4; CDR3 DNA: TGTGCCAGCAGCCAAGATATCGGGGTTGGAGAAAAACTGTTTTTT; CDR3 protein: CASSQDIGVGEKLFF
clone size: NA; V gene: TRBV7-2; D gene: TRBD2; J gene: TRBJ2-1; CDR3 DNA: TGTGCCAGCAGCTTAGTTGCAGCGGGAGACTACAATGAGCAGTTCTTC; CDR3 protein: CASSLVAAGDYNEQFF
clone size: NA; V gene: TRBV11-2; D gene: NA; J gene: TRBJ2-5; CDR3 DNA: TGTGCCAGCAGCGTGGAGGGGGAGACCCAGTACTTC; CDR3 protein: CASSVEGETQYF
clone size: NA; V gene: TRBV4-1; D gene: TRBD2; J gene: TRBJ2-7; CDR3 DNA: TGCGCCAGCAGCCAAGGACTAGCGGGACCTAGGGGCTCCTACGAGCAGTACTTC; CDR3 protein: CASSQGLAGPRGSYEQYF
clone size: once; V gene: TRBV29-1; D gene: TRBD1; J gene: TRBJ1-5; CDR3 DNA: TGCAGCGTTGCACAACAGGGACAGCGGCAGCCCCAGCATTTT; CDR3 protein: CSVAQQGQRQPQHF
clone size: NA; V gene: TRBV11-1; D gene: NA; J gene: TRBJ2-7; CDR3 DNA: TGTGCCAGCAGCTTATACGGGGGCGGGAGCTCCTACGAGCAGTACTTC; CDR3 protein: CASSLYGGGSSYEQYF
clone size: NA; V gene: TRBV7-9; D gene: NA; J gene: TRBJ2-5; CDR3 DNA: TGTTCCAGCAGCTGGACACTCTACCAAGAGACCCAGTACTTC; CDR3 protein: CSSSWTLYQETQYF
clone size: NA; V gene: TRBV30; D gene: TRBD2; J gene: TRBJ2-7; CDR3 DNA: TGTGCCTGGAGAGCAACGGGAGGGACCTTCTGGTACTTC; CDR3 protein: CAWRATGGTFWYF
clone size: NA; V gene: TRBV4-2; D gene: TRBD2; J gene: TRBJ2-3; CDR3 DNA: TGTGCCAGCAGCCAATTAAGCGGGAGGGCCATAGGGGGCACAGATACGCAGTATTTT; CDR3 protein: CASSQLSGRAIGGTDTQYF
clone size: NA; V gene: TRBV28; D gene: TRBD1; J gene: TRBJ2-2; CDR3 DNA: TGTGCCAGCAGTTTGACCTACAGGGGGCAAATCGGGGAGCTGTTTTTT; CDR3 protein: CASSLTYRGQIGELFF
clone size: NA; V gene: TRBV27; D gene: TRBD1; J gene: TRBJ2-7; CDR3 DNA: TGTGCCAGCAGTTTTAGACAGGGGCTGGGATCCTACGAGCAGTACTTC; CDR3 protein: CASSFRQGLGSYEQYF
clone size: few; V gene: TRBV29-1; D gene: NA; J gene: TRBJ1-1; CDR3 DNA: TGCAGCGTTGCCGGACAGACATACACTGAAGCTTTCTTT; CDR3 protein: CSVAGQTYTEAFF
clone size: NA; V gene: TRBV28; D gene: NA; J gene: TRBJ1-5; CDR3 DNA: TGTGCCAGCAGTTTAGGTCAGGGTAGCAATCAGCCCCAGCATTTT; CDR3 protein: CASSLGQGSNQPQHF
clone size: NA; V gene: TRBV18; D gene: TRBD1; J gene: TRBJ2-3; CDR3 DNA: TGTGCCAGCTCACCACCGACAGGGCCAGATACGCAGTATTTT; CDR3 protein: CASSPPTGPDTQYF
clone size: NA; V gene: TRBV11-2; D gene: NA; J gene: TRBJ1-4; CDR3 DNA: TGTGCCAGCAGCTTAACCCCTCCGGGAGGGTATGAAAAACTGTTTTTT; CDR3 protein: CASSLTPPGGYEKLFF
clone size: NA; V gene: TRBV9; D gene: NA; J gene: TRBJ1-1; CDR3 DNA: TGTGCCAGCAGCGCTCAGGGTGCCGGTTGGGCTGAAGCTTTCTTT; CDR3 protein: CASSAQGAGWAEAFF
clone size: NA; V gene: TRBV29-1; D gene: TRBD1; J gene: TRBJ1-5; CDR3 DNA: TGCAGCGTTGGTGGACAGGGGATAGATCAGCCCCAGCATTTT; CDR3 protein: CSVGGQGIDQPQHF
clone size: NA; V gene: TRBV30; D gene: TRBD2; J gene: TRBJ2-1; CDR3 DNA: TGTGCCTGGAGCCTAGCGGGAGGCTACAATGAGCAGTTCTTC; CDR3 protein: CAWSLAGGYNEQFF
clone size: NA; V gene: TRBV29-1; D gene: NA; J gene: TRBJ2-3; CDR3 DNA: TGCAGCGCAGATGGGTCCTTTAGAGGGGGATCAGATACGCAGTATTTT; CDR3 protein: CSADGSFRGGSDTQYF
clone size: NA; V gene: TRBV5-4; D gene: TRBD1; J gene: TRBJ1-2; CDR3 DNA: TGTGCCAGCAGCTTGGGTGGGACAGAGGCCTATGGCTACACCTTC; CDR3 protein: CASSLGGTEAYGYTF
clone size: NA; V gene: TRBV19; D gene: NA; J gene: TRBJ1-2; CDR3 DNA: TGTGCCAGTAGAATACAGGGAAAGGATGGCTACACCTTC; CDR3 protein: CASRIQGKDGYTF
clone size: NA; V gene: TRBV10-3; D gene: TRBD2; J gene: TRBJ2-5; CDR3 DNA: TGTGCCATCAGTGAGTCGCGGACTAGCGGGAGAGGGGGAGAGACCCAGTACTTC; CDR3 protein: CAISESRTSGRGGETQYF
clone size: NA; V gene: TRBV16; D gene: NA; J gene: TRBJ1-1; CDR3 DNA: TGTGCCAGCAGCCGGCCGTATGGCACTGAAGCTTTCTTT; CDR3 protein: CASSRPYGTEAFF
clone size: NA; V gene: TRBV6-5; D gene: TRBD1; J gene: TRBJ2-7; CDR3 DNA: TGTGCCAGCAGTTACGCCAGGGGGCCCTACGAGCAGTACTTC; CDR3 protein: CASSYARGPYEQYF
clone size: few; V gene: TRBV4-1; D gene: NA; J gene: TRBJ1-4; CDR3 DNA: TGCGCCAGCAGCCAAGTCAGGGATCAGGAAAAACTGTTTTTT; CDR3 protein: CASSQVRDQEKLFF
clone size: NA; V gene: TRBV2; D gene: NA; J gene: TRBJ1-5; CDR3 DNA: TGTGCCAGCAGTCCCGACTCACTTGACCGTCAGCCCCAGCATTTT; CDR3 protein: CASSPDSLDRQPQHF
clone size: NA; V gene: TRBV19; D gene: NA; J gene: TRBJ2-7; CDR3 DNA: TGTGCCAGTAGTATAGGGGGCGCCTACGAGCAGTACTTC; CDR3 protein: CASSIGGAYEQYF
clone size: NA; V gene: TRBV6-1; D gene: TRBD2; J gene: TRBJ2-1; CDR3 DNA: TGTGCCAGCAGCGCTAGCGGGAGCTCCTACAATGAGCAGTTCTTC; CDR3 protein: CASSASGSSYNEQFF
clone size: NA; V gene: TRBV14; D gene: NA; J gene: TRBJ1-2; CDR3 DNA: TGTGCCAGCAGTCCGTCCCTGGGGGCCTATGGCTACACCTTC; CDR3 protein: CASSPSLGAYGYTF
clone size: NA; V gene: TRBV11-3; D gene: TRBD1; J gene: TRBJ2-7; CDR3 DNA: TGTGCCAGCAGCTTAGGAGCAGGGGGTTCCTACGAGCAGTACTTC; CDR3 protein: CASSLGAGGSYEQYF